These 15 T cell receptor beta chains originate from one sample sequenced in a study of blood T cells in healthy people across ages. Combining a sample-barcoded 5' primer with a J-beta primer mix, a second PCR ran for roughly 7 to 12 cycles. TCRdb reanalysed the 5' RACE reads using MiXCR and keeps one entry per CDR3 protein. The sample carries roughly 800,000 distinct CDR3 sequences, around 34% recorded once. Sequenced material: blood. The receptors were sampled from a man between 18 and 35 years old in good health.

This clonotype was counted ten times or more. This chain joins TRBV10-3 and TRBJ2-5; 7 bases are shared with TRBD1. V dropped 4 bases and J dropped 1; count of bases not matched to a gene: 3. The CDR3 sequence is 14 residues long. Germline assignment: CDR1 ENHRY and CDR2 SYGVKD. The CDR3 sequence: CAISGSGGQETQYF. CDR3 in DNA: TGTGCCATCAGTGGATCAGGGGGCCAAGAGACCCAGTACTTC.

V is TRBV25-1 and J is TRBJ1-2; D remains ambiguous. The CDR3 length is 14 residues. Germline values: CDR1 MGHDK, CDR2 SYGVNS. The V gene lost 4 bases and the J gene lost 2 bases, with 11 bases spanning the gap. Here the CDR3 reads CASSGLTQNYGYTF. The DNA of the CDR3 is TGTGCCAGCAGTGGATTGACACAGAACTATGGCTACACCTTC.

This clonotype has a handful of counts. V gene TRBV7-2 combines with J gene TRBJ1-1; D possibly corresponds to TRBD1 (5 bases). This CDR3 comprises 15 residues. V lost 1 base to trimming and J lost 1 base, with 10 bases between them. CDR1 and CDR2 from the germline V gene are SGHTA and FQGNSA. The CDR3 nucleotides read TGTGCCAGCAGCTTAGATGGGGGAGGGAACACTGAAGCTTTCTTT. Protein product: CASSLDGGGNTEAFF.

This clonotype was recorded at least ten times. The V gene is TRBV2, the J gene TRBJ2-3, with TRBD2 matching over 9 bases. V was clipped by 6 bases and J by 2 bases; unmatched bases: 3. The CDR3 covers 14 residues. CDR1 is SNHLY, CDR2 FYNNEI, per germline. This CDR3 reads CASSPSGNTDTQYF. CDR3 nucleotides: TGTGCCAGCAGCCCTAGCGGGAACACAGATACGCAGTATTTT.

This chain links TRBV29-1 with TRBJ1-2, with 8 bases that match TRBD1. This CDR3 has 15 amino acids. The trim removed 0 bases at V and 8 bases at J, leaving 11 bases unmatched. CDR1 is SQVTM and CDR2 is ANQGSEA in the germline V gene. The CDR3 nucleotides read TGCAGCGTTGAAGATTGGGGTGCAGGGGGCACGGGCTACACCTTC. Protein sequence: CSVEDWGAGGTGYTF.

This rearrangement joins TRBV2 to TRBJ2-7, with 8 bases lining up with TRBD1. This CDR3 has 14 residues. Germline loops: CDR1 SNHLY, CDR2 FYNNEI. The V gene end was trimmed by 4 bases and the J gene end by 5 bases; junction bases not matched to a gene: 7. CDR3 region: CASSGDRGTNEQYF. In DNA, the CDR3 is TGTGCCAGCAGTGGTGACAGGGGCACGAACGAGCAGTACTTC. Full variable domain (outside the CDR3, taken from reference TRBV2 and TRBJ2-7): EPEVTQTPSHQVTQMGQEVILRCVPISNHLYFYWYRQILGQKVEFLVSFYNNEISEKSEIFDDQFSVERPDGSNFTLKIRSTKLEDSAMYFCASSGDRGTNEQYFGPGTRLTVT.

This chain's CDR3 is CASSSASLYGYTF. CDR3 bases: TGTGCCAGCAGTTCTGCCTCGCTCTATGGCTACACCTTC. V and J are TRBV27 and TRBJ1-2, with unresolved D. V gave up 4 bases and J gave up 4 bases, with 10 bases separating them. CDR1 and CDR2 from the germline V gene are MNHEY and SMNVEV (reference sequence). The CDR3 covers 13 residues.

Comments on this clonotype: A much more abundant neighbour one base away suggests this may be a read error. The chain links TRBV15 to TRBJ2-5; D might be TRBD2 (5 bases). The J call may be faulty, since TRBJ2-7 better matches the DNA end. CDR1 and CDR2 (germline): LNHNV, YYDKDF (reference sequence). The CDR3 is 19 amino acids. CDR3 region: CATSRDPPGDGEFGYEQYF. For the CDR3, the DNA is TGTGCCACCAGCAGAGATCCTCCCGGGGATGGGGAGTTTGGCTACGAGCAGTACTTC.

Only a few counts were recorded for this clonotype. The chain couples TRBV5-1 to TRBJ2-3; perhaps TRBD2 as D (7 bases). The V end lost 4 bases, the J end lost 2 bases, and 17 bases lay between the germline ends. The CDR3 extends over 16 amino acids. Germline V CDR1 and CDR2: SGHRS, YFSETQ. CDR3: CASSDSGGAFTDTQYF. DNA of the CDR3: TGCGCCAGCAGCGACTCTGGGGGGGCCTTCACAGATACGCAGTATTTT.

The chain is built from TRBV6-6 and TRBJ1-6; D not resolved. Germline lookup yields CDR1 MNHNY and CDR2 SVGAGI (reference sequence). V was trimmed by 6 bases and J by 0 bases, leaving 12 bases between them. The CDR3 has 16 residues. The CDR3 spells CASSPEGNSYNSPLHF. In DNA form, the CDR3 reads TGTGCCAGCAGCCCAGAAGGGAACTCCTATAATTCACCCCTCCACTTT.

V and J are TRBV20-1 and TRBJ2-2; TRBD2 might be the D (5 bases). Germline assignment: CDR1 DFQATT and CDR2 SNEGSKA (reference sequence). Trimming stripped 3 bases from V and 6 bases from J, with 14 bases between. The CDR3 runs to 14 residues. CDR3: CSASDGVHAGELFF. As DNA, the CDR3 is TGCAGTGCTAGCGACGGGGTCCACGCCGGGGAGCTGTTTTTT.

V usage is TRBV20-1 and J usage is TRBJ1-1, with a possible D match to TRBD1 (6 bases). This CDR3 is 13 amino acids long. The V and J ends lost 3 bases and 0 bases respectively, with 8 bases between them. The germline V gene has CDR1 DFQATT and CDR2 SNEGSKA (reference sequence). CDR3 sequence: CSASNRVNTEAFF. The CDR3 DNA sequence: TGCAGTGCTAGCAACAGGGTGAACACTGAAGCTTTCTTT.

The chain has TRBV6-6 and TRBJ2-5; D is ambiguous. This CDR3 comprises 14 residues. CDR1 and CDR2 (germline): MNHNY, SVGAGI (reference sequence). Trimming stripped 3 bases from V and 2 bases from J, with 10 bases between. CDR3 in amino acids: CASSYGETQETQYF. The CDR3 DNA sequence: TGTGCCAGCAGTTATGGAGAAACTCAAGAGACCCAGTACTTC.

Many counts were recorded for this clonotype. The rearrangement uses TRBV7-9 and TRBJ1-2; TRBD1 matches at 8 bases. The V and J ends lost 3 bases and 10 bases, in that order; junction bases with no gene match: 4. Germline assignment: CDR1 SEHNR and CDR2 FQNEAQ (reference sequence). The CDR3 loop spans 12 amino acids. In nucleotides, the CDR3 is TGTGCCAGCAGCTTTGGGACAGGTCTCTACACCTTC. It is translated as CASSFGTGLYTF.

This clonotype has just a few counts. This chain uses TRBV4-1 with TRBJ2-3; D is perhaps TRBD1 or TRBD2 (6 bases each). The V gene lost 4 bases and the J gene lost 3 bases, with 23 bases spanning the gap. Per the germline V gene, CDR1 is MGHRA and CDR2 is YSYEKL. The CDR3 spans 18 residues. The CDR3 DNA reads TGCGCCAGCAGCCCCCTTGGCGATAGAGGGGGGCAGACAGATACGCAGTATTTT. It specifies CASSPLGDRGGQTDTQYF.